A selection of T cell receptor beta chains follows, all from one sample in a study of T cells in Graves' hyperthyroidism and ophthalmopathy. TCRdb reprocessed the multiplex PCR reads with MiXCR, giving one entry per CDR3 protein. The repertoire holds hundreds of thousands of distinct CDR3 sequences, with roughly 14% as singletons. The sample consisted of blood. These receptors were obtained from a woman in her fifties or sixties with Graves' ophthalmopathy. The conserved cysteine and the conserved F or W are not part of the CDR3 here. A D gene is named only where the DNA matches it firmly.

v_call	j_call	d_call	cdr3_aa
TRBV6-1	TRBJ2-1	TRBD1	ASSQRQGSYNEQF
TRBV6-1	TRBJ2-7	NA	ASSEAGRDYEQY
TRBV18	TRBJ2-5	TRBD2	ASSPRAGGGETQY
TRBV7-3	TRBJ2-2	TRBD2	ASSIRGTTNTGELF
TRBV3-1	TRBJ1-3	NA	ASSQSGNTIY
TRBV29-1	TRBJ2-4	NA	SARDWNIQY
TRBV20-1	TRBJ1-1	NA	SAGPHTGLNTEAF
TRBV9	TRBJ2-7	TRBD2	ASSTGGGDMYEQY
TRBV24-1	TRBJ2-1	NA	ATSDFRLGEQF
TRBV5-4	TRBJ1-6	NA	ASSPRQGVSPLH
TRBV28	TRBJ2-1	NA	ASSFPLQGPYNEQF
TRBV18	TRBJ1-1	NA	ASSPNGWIEAF
TRBV28	TRBJ2-7	TRBD1	ASSFDRGLGYEQY
TRBV7-8	TRBJ1-4	NA	ASSFEGVSNEKLF
TRBV3-1	TRBJ2-3	NA	ASSLDPVDTQY
TRBV9	TRBJ2-6	NA	ASSLLPVDLGANVLT
TRBV7-2	TRBJ1-3	TRBD1	ASSYRTGGENTIY
TRBV27	TRBJ1-2	TRBD1	ASSFVGQGTGYT
TRBV6-4	TRBJ2-1	TRBD2	ASSFSEAGGYNEQF
TRBV6-6	TRBJ1-1	NA	ASSYGTPVDTEAF
TRBV24-1	TRBJ2-3	NA	ATSDSRLADTDTQY
TRBV4-3	TRBJ1-5	TRBD1	ASSKRQGASQPQH
TRBV12-3/TRBV12-4	TRBJ2-7	TRBD2	ASSFRASGRAEQY
TRBV28	TRBJ2-3	NA	ASSQMGSLSTDTQY
TRBV12-3/TRBV12-4	TRBJ2-7	NA	ASSSRGHSYEQY
TRBV20-1	TRBJ2-3	NA	SIEVPSTNTQY
TRBV28	TRBJ1-5	NA	ASSLIHREDQSQH
TRBV28	TRBJ1-6	NA	ASSPQGMGPNSPLH
TRBV11-1	TRBJ2-1	NA	ASSTNLYNEQF
TRBV12-3/TRBV12-4	TRBJ2-7	NA	ASSLRAGLAEQY
TRBV29-1	TRBJ2-3	NA	SVGSDTQY
TRBV6-2/TRBV6-3	TRBJ1-1	NA	ASTQTGDTEAF
TRBV18	TRBJ1-6	NA	ASSPMGLASPLH
TRBV5-1	TRBJ2-1	TRBD2	ASSLASSGNYNEQF
TRBV30	TRBJ1-4	NA	AWRTLHLTGATNEKLF
TRBV4-3	TRBJ2-5	NA	ASSYYFGRRDNQETQY
TRBV7-9	TRBJ2-7	NA	ASSLLGARYEQY
TRBV27	TRBJ1-6	NA	ASSLYAGGDSPLH
TRBV27	TRBJ2-3	TRBD1	ASSFQGARTDTQY
TRBV30	TRBJ2-2	NA	AWSVGTNTGELF
TRBV27	TRBJ2-1	TRBD2	ASEPSGSYNEQF
TRBV3-1	TRBJ2-1	NA	ASSQADWSLLGNEQF
TRBV29-1	TRBJ2-1	TRBD2	SARRLAGNEQF
TRBV5-1	TRBJ2-2	NA	ASSLIRGHGTGELF
TRBV13	TRBJ2-7	TRBD1	ASSPRTGASYEQY
TRBV6-2/TRBV6-3	TRBJ2-5	NA	ASSPMKAQY
TRBV19	TRBJ2-2	NA	ATRRAGELF
TRBV11-2	TRBJ2-1	NA	ASSFFVGAQGNNEQF
TRBV2	TRBJ1-1	NA	ASSDLVAF
TRBV28	TRBJ2-3	TRBD2	ASSLLLGLAGAGTDTQY
TRBV11-2	TRBJ1-6	TRBD1	ASSLRTGWPSPLH
TRBV4-1	TRBJ2-1	NA	ASSRAGGNGNEQF
TRBV27	TRBJ2-3	TRBD2	ASSFRLAGVVDTQY
TRBV18	TRBJ2-7	TRBD1	ASSPSPGQRSYEQY